The rows below give T cell receptor beta chains drawn from one sample of a study of blood T cell repertoires in COVID-19. The protocol was immunoSEQ multiplex PCR, while the TCRdb copy is restricted to in-frame clones and leaves out a portion. This sample has 140,000 to 150,000 clones; 85% to 90% occur once, and the top ten carry roughly 8%. Sequencing was performed on peripheral blood. The receptors come from a woman in her forties or fifties with active or convalescent COVID-19. Both conserved end residues are part of each CDR3. Each record gives: clone size, D gene, V gene, J gene, CDR3 protein, CDR3 DNA. The D gene is left open where the match is weak. Where a row states a size, it is once, few, many or the class of an expanded clone; other rows omit it.

NA,NA,TRBV6-2/TRBV6-3,TRBJ1-1,CASSYRRGAEAFF,TGTGCCAGCAGTTACAGGCGGGGGGCTGAAGCTTTCTTT
NA,NA,TRBV7-9,TRBJ1-1,CASEENTEAFF,TGTGCCAGCGAGGAGAACACTGAAGCTTTCTTT
NA,NA,TRBV27,TRBJ1-1,CASSLSVRNTEAFF,TGTGCCAGCAGTTTAAGCGTACGGAACACTGAAGCTTTCTTT
NA,TRBD2,TRBV28,TRBJ2-2,CASSLAGRAGELFF,TGTGCCAGCAGTTTAGCAGGGAGGGCCGGGGAGCTGTTTTTT
NA,NA,TRBV7-9,TRBJ1-1,CASSATRITAEAFF,TGTGCCAGCAGCGCAACGCGAATTACAGCCGAAGCTTTCTTT
NA,TRBD2,TRBV19,TRBJ2-1,CASKLAGGINEQFF,TGTGCCAGTAAACTAGCGGGGGGGATAAATGAGCAGTTCTTC
NA,NA,TRBV18,TRBJ2-1,CASSEAANEQFF,TGTGCCAGCTCAGAAGCGGCTAATGAGCAGTTCTTC
NA,NA,TRBV7-8,TRBJ1-4,CASSLELGRGLFF,TGTGCCAGCAGCTTAGAATTGGGCAGGGGACTGTTTTTT
NA,NA,TRBV11-1,TRBJ2-4,CASSSWEETVKNIQYF,TGTGCCAGCAGCTCCTGGGAGGAGACGGTCAAAAACATTCAGTACTTC
NA,NA,TRBV6-5,TRBJ2-7,CASSLQGTNEQYF,TGTGCCAGCAGTTTGCAGGGGACTAACGAGCAGTACTTC
NA,NA,TRBV2,TRBJ1-5,CASSVSGTTYQPQHF,TGTGCCAGCAGTGTTTCGGGGACTACCTATCAGCCCCAGCATTTT
NA,TRBD2,TRBV6-5,TRBJ2-5,CASSLREQETQYF,TGTGCCAGCAGCCTGCGGGAGCAAGAGACCCAGTACTTC
NA,TRBD1,TRBV7-9,TRBJ1-1,CASSPWTGENTEAFF,TGTGCCAGCAGCCCCTGGACAGGGGAAAACACTGAAGCTTTCTTT
NA,NA,TRBV9,TRBJ2-6,CASTPREVSGANVLTF,TGTGCCAGCACCCCGAGGGAGGTCTCTGGGGCCAACGTCCTGACTTTC
NA,NA,TRBV14,TRBJ2-7,CASSQDAAYEQYF,TGTGCCAGCAGCCAAGACGCAGCCTACGAGCAGTACTTC
NA,NA,TRBV28,TRBJ2-4,CASSSSQLAKNIQYF,TGTGCCAGCAGTTCCAGTCAGTTAGCCAAAAACATTCAGTACTTC
NA,NA,TRBV11-2,TRBJ1-4,CASSLNGRPGEKLFF,TGTGCCAGCAGCTTAAACGGGAGGCCGGGTGAAAAACTGTTTTTT
few,TRBD1,TRBV19,TRBJ1-1,CASSRDRVEAFF,TGTGCCAGTAGTAGGGACAGAGTTGAAGCTTTCTTT
once,NA,TRBV7-9,TRBJ2-5,CASSRLGGQQETQYF,TGTGCCAGCAGCCGCCTCGGAGGACAGCAAGAGACCCAGTACTTC
NA,NA,TRBV6-2/TRBV6-3,TRBJ1-5,CASSFYSQGFSNQPQHF,TGTGCCAGCAGTTTCTACTCGCAGGGGTTTAGCAATCAGCCCCAGCATTTT
NA,NA,TRBV7-8,TRBJ1-1,CASSLDSNTEAFF,TGTGCCAGCAGCTTGGACTCGAACACTGAAGCTTTCTTT
NA,NA,TRBV30,TRBJ1-5,CAWSGGKEPQHF,TGTGCCTGGAGCGGGGGTAAAGAGCCCCAGCATTTT
NA,TRBD1,TRBV3-1/TRBV3-2,TRBJ1-5,CASSGQGDQPQHF,TGTGCCAGCAGCGGACAGGGGGATCAGCCCCAGCATTTT
NA,TRBD2,TRBV20-1,TRBJ2-7,CSASITSGGVHEQYF,TGCAGTGCTAGTATAACTAGCGGGGGGGTCCACGAGCAGTACTTC
NA,NA,TRBV30,TRBJ1-1,CAWRAGANTEAFF,TGTGCCTGGAGGGCAGGGGCGAACACTGAAGCTTTCTTT
NA,TRBD1,TRBV7-9,TRBJ1-1,CASSSYSGTANTEAFF,TGTGCCAGCAGCTCTTACTCCGGGACAGCCAACACTGAAGCTTTCTTT
NA,TRBD1,TRBV10-3,TRBJ1-2,CAIRGQGRYGYTF,TGTGCCATCAGGGGACAGGGACGTTATGGCTACACCTTC
NA,TRBD2,TRBV4-3,TRBJ2-7,CASSQGRMTSGSWEQYF,TGCGCCAGCAGCCAAGGTAGGATGACTAGCGGGAGTTGGGAGCAGTACTTC
few,NA,TRBV4-3,TRBJ1-5,CASSQPINWGLSNQPQHF,TGCGCCAGCAGCCAACCTATAAACTGGGGGCTTAGCAATCAGCCCCAGCATTTT
NA,NA,TRBV29-1,TRBJ2-3,CSVGRGADTQYF,TGCAGCGTCGGCAGGGGGGCAGATACGCAGTATTTT
NA,NA,TRBV5-8,TRBJ1-3,CASSLSAGENTIYF,TGTGCCAGCAGCTTGTCGGCAGGGGAAAACACCATATATTTT
NA,NA,TRBV9,TRBJ2-1,CASSVVGRSGNEQFF,TGTGCCAGCAGCGTAGTAGGGAGATCGGGCAATGAGCAGTTCTTC
NA,NA,TRBV7-7,TRBJ1-4,CASSLSLNEKLFF,TGTGCTAGCAGCCTCTCTCTTAATGAAAAACTGTTTTTT
NA,TRBD1,TRBV6-1,TRBJ1-5,CASSDREGQGEFQPQHF,TGTGCCAGCAGTGATCGAGAGGGACAGGGGGAATTCCAGCCCCAGCATTTT
NA,TRBD2,TRBV28,TRBJ2-1,CASSFKLAVSSYNEQFF,TGTGCCAGCAGTTTTAAGCTAGCGGTTAGCTCCTACAATGAGCAGTTCTTC
NA,TRBD2,TRBV3-1/TRBV3-2,TRBJ2-5,CASSWTSGDQETQYF,TGTGCCAGCAGTTGGACTAGCGGGGATCAAGAGACCCAGTACTTC
NA,TRBD1,TRBV4-3,TRBJ2-7,CASSPGTGSYEQYF,TGCGCCAGCAGCCCGGGGACAGGATCCTACGAGCAGTACTTC
NA,NA,TRBV28,TRBJ1-5,CASSTGLRNQPQHF,TGTGCCAGCAGTACAGGGTTAAGAAATCAGCCCCAGCATTTT
NA,TRBD1,TRBV7-9,TRBJ2-1,CASSPRTGFNEQFF,TGTGCCAGCAGCCCAAGGACAGGGTTTAATGAGCAGTTCTTC
few,NA,TRBV4-1,TRBJ1-1,CASSHLRGESTEAFF,TGCGCCAGCAGCCACCTACGGGGGGAGAGCACTGAAGCTTTCTTT
NA,TRBD2,TRBV2,TRBJ2-4,CASSGLAVAKNIQYF,TGTGCCAGCAGTGGACTAGCGGTAGCCAAAAACATTCAGTACTTC
NA,NA,TRBV7-2,TRBJ1-3,CASSLGPGNTIYF,TGTGCCAGCAGCTTAGGGCCTGGAAACACCATATATTTT
NA,NA,TRBV12-5,TRBJ2-5,CASGPGFVGGETQYF,TGTGCTAGTGGTCCAGGGTTCGTGGGGGGAGAGACCCAGTACTTC
once,TRBD2,TRBV28,TRBJ2-2,CASSSAGAGTGELFF,TGTGCCAGCAGTTCGGCGGGAGCGGGCACCGGGGAGCTGTTTTTT
NA,NA,TRBV7-2,TRBJ2-3,CASSPGIDTQYF,TGTGCCAGCAGCCCAGGAATAGATACGCAGTATTTT
NA,NA,TRBV20-1,TRBJ1-5,CSASRVAGSDQPQHF,TGCAGTGCTAGTAGGGTCGCGGGGAGTGATCAGCCCCAGCATTTT
NA,NA,TRBV19,TRBJ2-7,CASSRGSPYEQYF,TGTGCCAGTAGTAGAGGGAGCCCCTACGAGCAGTACTTC
NA,TRBD1,TRBV15,TRBJ2-5,CATSARDSRETQYF,TGTGCCACCAGCGCCCGGGACAGTCGAGAGACCCAGTACTTC
NA,TRBD2,TRBV11-1,TRBJ2-7,CASSELAGYTYEQYF,TGTGCCAGCAGTGAACTAGCGGGATATACCTACGAGCAGTACTTC